This is a list of T cell receptor beta chains from one sample in a study of cytomegalovirus exposure and HLA in healthy donors. Using immunoSEQ multiplex PCR, the repertoire was profiled, and TCRdb retains in-frame clones only, with some absent. This table holds some 150,000 clones, 75% to 90% found once. Input material: PBMCs. These receptors all come from a man aged 40-49 years in good health and CMV-seronegative. CDR3s include the opening cysteine and the closing phenylalanine or tryptophan. The order of the fields is D gene, clone size, V gene, J gene, CDR3 protein, CDR3 DNA. A D gene is named only where the DNA matches it firmly. A row's size may be missing; if present it is once, few, many or a size class.

TRBD1,few,TRBV4-3,TRBJ2-2,CASSTGLNTGELFF,TGCGCCAGTTCGACAGGGCTAAACACCGGGGAGCTGTTTTTT
.,.,TRBV10-3,TRBJ1-1,CAIIPGPDVIEAFF,TGTGCCATCATCCCGGGTCCCGACGTTATTGAAGCTTTCTTT
TRBD1,.,TRBV7-2,TRBJ1-2,CAIGGQGLNPNYGYTF,TGTGCCATCGGCGGACAGGGCCTCAACCCTAACTATGGCTACACCTTC
TRBD2,.,TRBV5-1,TRBJ2-3,CASSSLAGGGDTQYF,TGCGCCAGCAGCTCTCTTGCGGGAGGAGGAGATACGCAGTATTTT
.,.,TRBV5-4,TRBJ1-1,CASSLAGVTEAFF,TGTGCCAGCAGCTTGGCCGGGGTAACTGAAGCTTTCTTT
.,.,TRBV7-2,TRBJ1-5,CASSLSNSNQPQHF,TGTGCCAGCAGCTTATCTAATAGCAATCAGCCCCAGCATTTT
TRBD1,.,TRBV19,TRBJ1-1,CASSSRDRDAFF,TGTGCCAGTAGTTCCCGGGACAGGGATGCTTTCTTT
.,once,TRBV5-6,TRBJ2-7,CASSLAQRSYEQYF,TGTGCCAGCAGCTTGGCCCAGAGGTCCTACGAGCAGTACTTC
.,.,TRBV4-1,TRBJ1-2,CASSQARDTINYGYTF,TGCGCCAGCAGCCAAGCCCGGGACACAATTAACTATGGCTACACCTTC
.,.,TRBV9,TRBJ2-5,CASSSQGPGIETQYF,TGTGCCAGCAGCTCCCAGGGCCCAGGGATAGAGACCCAGTACTTC
TRBD2,.,TRBV19,TRBJ2-1,CASSIMVAGGIDEQFF,TGTGCCAGTAGTATTATGGTCGCGGGAGGGATAGATGAGCAGTTCTTC
TRBD1,.,TRBV6-5,TRBJ2-3,CASSQTGAGDTQYF,TGTGCCAGCAGTCAAACAGGGGCAGGCGATACGCAGTATTTT
.,.,TRBV7-9,TRBJ1-5,CASSQTGLGNQPQHF,TGTGCCAGCAGCCAGACGGGACTGGGCAATCAGCCCCAGCATTTT
.,.,TRBV27,TRBJ2-3,CASRSGADTQYF,TGTGCCAGCAGATCCGGTGCAGATACGCAGTATTTT
TRBD2,.,TRBV4-1,TRBJ2-2,CASSQGIRAAAGGQGTGELFF,TGCGCCAGCAGCCAAGGAATAAGGGCTGCGGCGGGGGGGCAAGGCACCGGGGAGCTGTTTTTT
.,.,TRBV5-1,TRBJ2-5,CASSPRTRETQYF,TGCGCCAGCAGCCCAAGGACTCGGGAGACCCAGTACTTC
TRBD1,.,TRBV11-2,TRBJ2-2,CASSLESGGLTGELFF,TGTGCCAGCAGCTTAGAATCAGGGGGTCTGACCGGGGAGCTGTTTTTT
.,.,TRBV7-3,TRBJ2-1,CASSLVQGFDNEQFF,TGTGCCAGCAGCTTAGTTCAGGGTTTCGACAATGAGCAGTTCTTC
.,.,TRBV5-3,TRBJ1-3,CARMVVGSGNTIYF,TGTGCCAGAATGGTTGTCGGGAGTGGAAACACCATATATTTT
TRBD1,few,TRBV11-2,TRBJ2-7,CASSAPGQIYEQYF,TGTGCCAGCAGCGCTCCGGGACAGATCTACGAGCAGTACTTC
.,once,TRBV15,TRBJ1-1,CATSAAGASRPNTEAFF,TGTGCCACCAGCGCCGCAGGAGCTAGCCGACCTAACACTGAAGCTTTCTTT
TRBD2,.,TRBV28,TRBJ2-7,CASSPRLAGGDEQYF,TGTGCCAGCAGTCCCAGACTAGCGGGGGGGGACGAGCAGTACTTC
TRBD1,.,TRBV7-6,TRBJ1-6,CASSLEPGGTSPLHF,TGTGCCAGCAGCTTAGAGCCAGGGGGCACGTCACCCCTCCACTTT
.,.,TRBV10-2,TRBJ1-2,CASSESTGAYTF,TGCGCCAGCAGTGAATCGACAGGAGCCTACACCTTC
TRBD1,.,TRBV7-9,TRBJ2-2,CASSPDRGLTGELFF,TGTGCCAGCAGCCCCGACAGGGGGCTCACCGGGGAGCTGTTTTTT
.,.,TRBV11-3,TRBJ1-1,CASSSGDTEAFF,TGTGCCAGCAGCTCAGGGGATACTGAAGCTTTCTTT
TRBD2,.,TRBV4-1,TRBJ2-7,CASSLGVGGRSHEQYF,TGCGCCAGCAGCCTGGGGGTGGGAGGGAGATCCCACGAGCAGTACTTC
.,.,TRBV7-9,TRBJ2-3,CASSLGPLGPDTQYF,TGTGCCAGCAGCTTAGGGCCCCTAGGCCCAGATACGCAGTATTTT
TRBD2,.,TRBV7-2,TRBJ2-5,CASSPVGGREETQYF,TGTGCCAGCAGTCCAGTGGGCGGGAGGGAGGAGACCCAGTACTTC
.,.,TRBV4-3,TRBJ2-5,CASSQDRGAGETQYF,TGCGCCAGCAGCCAGGACCGGGGGGCGGGAGAGACCCAGTACTTC
.,.,TRBV2,TRBJ2-5,CASSKDRQETQYF,TGTGCCAGCAGTAAGGACAGACAAGAGACCCAGTACTTC
TRBD2,.,TRBV7-6,TRBJ2-7,CASSPGTSSREQYF,TGTGCCAGCAGCCCTGGGACTAGCTCTCGCGAGCAGTACTTC
.,.,TRBV6-1,TRBJ1-4,CASRLTSTAEKLFF,TGTGCCAGCAGGCTAACCTCGACAGCTGAAAAACTGTTTTTT
TRBD1,.,TRBV5-4,TRBJ1-6,CASSPQGGNSPLHF,TGTGCCAGCAGCCCTCAGGGGGGTAATTCACCCCTCCACTTT
TRBD2,.,TRBV7-3,TRBJ2-2,CASRLQSGANTGELFF,TGTGCCAGCAGGCTTCAAAGCGGGGCGAACACCGGGGAGCTGTTTTTT
.,.,TRBV7-3,TRBJ1-1,CASSSTDNTEAFF,TGTGCCAGCAGCAGTACAGACAACACTGAAGCTTTCTTT